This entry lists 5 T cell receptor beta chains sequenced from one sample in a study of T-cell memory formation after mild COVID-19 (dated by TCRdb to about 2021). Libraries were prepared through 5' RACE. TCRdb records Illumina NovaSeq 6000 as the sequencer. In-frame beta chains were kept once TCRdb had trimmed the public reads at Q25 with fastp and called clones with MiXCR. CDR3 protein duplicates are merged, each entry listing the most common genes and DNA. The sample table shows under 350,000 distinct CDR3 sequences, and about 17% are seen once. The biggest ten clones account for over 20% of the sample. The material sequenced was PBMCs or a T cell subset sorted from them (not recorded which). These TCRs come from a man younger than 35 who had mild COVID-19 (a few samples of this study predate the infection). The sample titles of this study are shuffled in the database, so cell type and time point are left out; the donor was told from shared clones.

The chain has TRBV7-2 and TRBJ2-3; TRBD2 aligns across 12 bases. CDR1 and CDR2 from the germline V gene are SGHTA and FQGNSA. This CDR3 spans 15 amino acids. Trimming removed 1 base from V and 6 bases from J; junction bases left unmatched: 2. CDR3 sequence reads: CASSLVGLAGDTQYF. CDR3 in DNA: TGTGCCAGCAGCTTAGTAGGACTAGCGGGGGATACGCAGTATTTT.

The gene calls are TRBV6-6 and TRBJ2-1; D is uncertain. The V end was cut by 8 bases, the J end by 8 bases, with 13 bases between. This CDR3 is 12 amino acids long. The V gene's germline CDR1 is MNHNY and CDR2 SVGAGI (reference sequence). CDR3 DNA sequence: TGTGCCAGCTCGGTGGGGAAAGATGAGCAGTTCTTC. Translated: CASSVGKDEQFF.

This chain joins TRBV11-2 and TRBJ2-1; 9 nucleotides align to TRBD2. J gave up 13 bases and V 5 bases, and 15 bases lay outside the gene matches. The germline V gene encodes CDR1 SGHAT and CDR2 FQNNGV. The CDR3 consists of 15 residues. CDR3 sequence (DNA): TGTGCCAGCAGCCTTTCTCTGGCGGGGGGGTCGCACCAGTTCTTC. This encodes CASSLSLAGGSHQFF.

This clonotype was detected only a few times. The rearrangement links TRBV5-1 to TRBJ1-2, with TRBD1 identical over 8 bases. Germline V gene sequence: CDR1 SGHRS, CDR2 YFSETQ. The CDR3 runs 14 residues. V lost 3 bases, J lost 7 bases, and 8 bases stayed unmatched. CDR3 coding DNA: TGCGCCAGCAGCTCCTGGACAGGGTTCCGTGGCTACACCTTC. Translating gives CASSSWTGFRGYTF.

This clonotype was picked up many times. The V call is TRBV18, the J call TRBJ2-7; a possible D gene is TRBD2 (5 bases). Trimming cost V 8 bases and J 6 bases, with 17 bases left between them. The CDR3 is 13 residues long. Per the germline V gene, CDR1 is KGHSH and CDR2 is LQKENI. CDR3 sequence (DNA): TGTGCCAGCCGACTTACGGGATCGCTCGAGCAGTACGTC. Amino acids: CASRLTGSLEQYV.